This T cell receptor (beta chain) was retrieved from a study of OX40 agonist ivuxolimab in advanced cancers. Study as a whole: Mean age approximately 66 years, range 23 to 79; roughly 82% male. The study's findings and limits: Clones of CD4+ and CD8+ blood T cells grew by week 6 at doses of 0.1 to 3.0 mg/kg.

V gave up 2 bases and J gave up 1 base, with 12 bases separating them. Looked up from germline, CDR1 is SGHVS and CDR2 is FNYEAQ. The CDR3 length is 16 residues. Worth noting for this clone: Its antigen remains unknown.

The data were produced by immunoSEQ multiplex PCR, yet TCRdb's version contains in-frame clones alone and is incomplete. The top ten clones hold 1.5% to 2% of a sample with approximately 82,000 clones, approximately 84% of them seen once. The TCR comes from an adult with an advanced solid tumor such as melanoma, head and neck, liver or kidney cancer. The chain has TRBV7-6 and TRBJ2-1; D may be TRBD1 (7 bases). The material sequenced was CD4+ or CD8+ T cells sorted from blood, taken in a trial of the OX40 agonist ivuxolimab. The CDR3 nucleotides read TGTGCCAGCAGCTTAATGCAGGGGGGATCCTACAATGAGCAGTTCTTC. Its translation is CASSLMQGGSYNEQFF.